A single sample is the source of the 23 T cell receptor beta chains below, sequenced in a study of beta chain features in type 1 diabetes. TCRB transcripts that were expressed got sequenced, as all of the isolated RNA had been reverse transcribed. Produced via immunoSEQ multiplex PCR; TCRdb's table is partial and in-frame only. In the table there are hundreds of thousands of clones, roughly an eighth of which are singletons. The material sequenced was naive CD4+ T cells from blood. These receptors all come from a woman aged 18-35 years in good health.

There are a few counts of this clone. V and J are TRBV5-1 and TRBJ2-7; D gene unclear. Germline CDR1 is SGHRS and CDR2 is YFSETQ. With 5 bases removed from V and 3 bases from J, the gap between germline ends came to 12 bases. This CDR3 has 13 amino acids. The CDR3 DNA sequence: TGCGCCAGCAGTCATGGAATTAACTACGAGCAGTACTTC. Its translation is CASSHGINYEQYF.

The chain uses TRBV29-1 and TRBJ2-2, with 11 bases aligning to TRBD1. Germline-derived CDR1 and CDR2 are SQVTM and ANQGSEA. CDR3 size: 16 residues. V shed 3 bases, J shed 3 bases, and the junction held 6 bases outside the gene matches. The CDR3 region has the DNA TGCAGCGTTGACCCAGGACAGGGGGCTTACACCGGGGAGCTGTTTTTT. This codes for CSVDPGQGAYTGELFF.

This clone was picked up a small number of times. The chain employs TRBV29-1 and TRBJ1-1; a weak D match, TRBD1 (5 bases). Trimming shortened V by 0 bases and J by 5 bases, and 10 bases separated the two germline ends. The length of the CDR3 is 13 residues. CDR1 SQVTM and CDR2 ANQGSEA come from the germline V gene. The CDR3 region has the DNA TGCAGCGTTGAAGAAACGGGGGAAACTGAAGCTTTCTTT. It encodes CSVEETGETEAFF.

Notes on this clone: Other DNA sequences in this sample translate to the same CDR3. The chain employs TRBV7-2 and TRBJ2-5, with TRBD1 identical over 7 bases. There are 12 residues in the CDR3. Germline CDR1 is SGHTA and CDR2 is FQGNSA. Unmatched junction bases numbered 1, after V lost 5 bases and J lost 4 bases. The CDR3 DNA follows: TGTGCCAGCAGCCGGGACAGAGAGACCCAGTACTTC. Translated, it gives CASSRDRETQYF.

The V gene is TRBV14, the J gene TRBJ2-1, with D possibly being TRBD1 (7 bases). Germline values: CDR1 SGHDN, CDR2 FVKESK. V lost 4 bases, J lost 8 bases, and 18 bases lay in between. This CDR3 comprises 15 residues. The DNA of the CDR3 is TGTGCCAGCAGCCCTTTTATCCCCAGGGGGGATGAGCAGTTCTTC. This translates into CASSPFIPRGDEQFF.

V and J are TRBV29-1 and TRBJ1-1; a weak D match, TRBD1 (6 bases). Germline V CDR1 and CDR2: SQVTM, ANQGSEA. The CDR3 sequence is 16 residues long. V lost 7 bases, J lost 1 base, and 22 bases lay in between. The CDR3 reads CSGHGRQGLGNTEAFF. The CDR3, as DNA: TGCAGCGGGCACGGTAGGCAGGGGCTGGGGAACACTGAAGCTTTCTTT.

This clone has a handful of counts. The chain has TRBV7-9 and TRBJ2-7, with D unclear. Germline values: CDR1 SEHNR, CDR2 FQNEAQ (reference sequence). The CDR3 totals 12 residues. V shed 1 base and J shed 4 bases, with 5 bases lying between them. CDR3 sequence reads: CASSLGAYEQYV. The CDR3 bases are TGTGCCAGCAGCTTAGGGGCTTACGAGCAGTACGTC.

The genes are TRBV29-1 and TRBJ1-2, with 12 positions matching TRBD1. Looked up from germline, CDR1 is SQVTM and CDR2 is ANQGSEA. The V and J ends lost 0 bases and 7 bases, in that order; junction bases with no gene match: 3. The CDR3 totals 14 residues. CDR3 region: CSVEEGQGAGGYTF. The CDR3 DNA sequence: TGCAGCGTTGAAGAGGGACAGGGGGCGGGTGGCTACACCTTC.

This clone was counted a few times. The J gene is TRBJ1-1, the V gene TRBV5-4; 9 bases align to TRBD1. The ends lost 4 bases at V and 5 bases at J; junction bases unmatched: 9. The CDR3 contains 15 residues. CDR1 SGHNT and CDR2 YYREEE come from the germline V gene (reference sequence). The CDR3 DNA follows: TGTGCCAGCAGCCCGGGACAGGGTTCGGGGACTGAAGCTTTCTTT. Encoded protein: CASSPGQGSGTEAFF.

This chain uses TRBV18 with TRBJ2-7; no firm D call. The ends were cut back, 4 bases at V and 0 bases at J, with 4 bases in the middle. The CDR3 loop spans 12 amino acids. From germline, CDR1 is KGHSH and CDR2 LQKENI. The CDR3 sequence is CASSLDSYEQYV. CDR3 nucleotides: TGTGCCAGCTCACTAGACTCCTACGAGCAGTACGTC.

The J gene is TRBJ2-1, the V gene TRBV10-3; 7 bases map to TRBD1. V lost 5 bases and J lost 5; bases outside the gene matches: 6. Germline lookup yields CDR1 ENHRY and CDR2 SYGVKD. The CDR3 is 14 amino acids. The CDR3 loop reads CAISSRGRDNEQFF. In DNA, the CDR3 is TGTGCCATCAGTTCCAGGGGGAGAGACAATGAGCAGTTCTTC.

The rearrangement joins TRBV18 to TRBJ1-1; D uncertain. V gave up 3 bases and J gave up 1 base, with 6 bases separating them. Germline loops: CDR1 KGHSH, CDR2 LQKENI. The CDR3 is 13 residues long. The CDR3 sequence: CASSPGRNTEAFF. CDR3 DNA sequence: TGTGCCAGCTCACCGGGGAGGAACACTGAAGCTTTCTTT.

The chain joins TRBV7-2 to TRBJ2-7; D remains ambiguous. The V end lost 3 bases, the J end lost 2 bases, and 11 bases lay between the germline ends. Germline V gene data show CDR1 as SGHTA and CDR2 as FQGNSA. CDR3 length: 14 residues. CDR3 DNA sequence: TGTGCCAGCAGCTTTGGATTCGGACCCTACGAGCAGTACTTC. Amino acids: CASSFGFGPYEQYF.

The CDR3 DNA is TGTGCCAGCTCACAGGGACAGCCTAAAGAGACCCAGTACTTC. It encodes CASSQGQPKETQYF. This chain connects TRBV18 to TRBJ2-5; TRBD1 matches 7 bases. Germline CDR1 and CDR2: KGHSH and LQKENI. There are 14 residues in the CDR3. Trimming cost V 4 bases and J 3 bases; bases outside gene matches: 5.

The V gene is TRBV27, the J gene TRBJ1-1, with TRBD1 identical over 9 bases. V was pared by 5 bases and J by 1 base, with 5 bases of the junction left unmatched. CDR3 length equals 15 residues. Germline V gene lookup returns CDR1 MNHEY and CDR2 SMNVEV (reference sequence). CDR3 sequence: CASSKRQGENTEAFF. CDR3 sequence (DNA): TGTGCCAGCAGTAAGCGACAGGGGGAGAACACTGAAGCTTTCTTT.

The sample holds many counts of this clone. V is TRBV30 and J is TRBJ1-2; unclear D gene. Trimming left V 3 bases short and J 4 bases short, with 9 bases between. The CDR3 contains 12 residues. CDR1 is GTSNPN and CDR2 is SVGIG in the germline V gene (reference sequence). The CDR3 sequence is CAWSPEGYGYTF. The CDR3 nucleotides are TGTGCCTGGAGCCCGGAGGGCTATGGCTACACCTTC.

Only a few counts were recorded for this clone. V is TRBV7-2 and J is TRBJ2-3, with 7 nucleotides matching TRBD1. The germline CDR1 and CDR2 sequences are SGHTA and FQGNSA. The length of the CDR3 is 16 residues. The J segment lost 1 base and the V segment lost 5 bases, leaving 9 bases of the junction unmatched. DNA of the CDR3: TGTGCCAGCAGCCCCGGACGGGACAGCCGCACAGATACGCAGTATTTT. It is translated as CASSPGRDSRTDTQYF.

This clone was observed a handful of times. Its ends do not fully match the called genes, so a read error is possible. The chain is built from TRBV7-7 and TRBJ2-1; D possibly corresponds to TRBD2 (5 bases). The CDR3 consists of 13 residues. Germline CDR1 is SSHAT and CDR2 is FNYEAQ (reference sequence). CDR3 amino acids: CASSTSDYTEQFF. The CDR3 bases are TGTGCTAGCAGCACATCAGACTACACTGAGCAGTTCTTC.

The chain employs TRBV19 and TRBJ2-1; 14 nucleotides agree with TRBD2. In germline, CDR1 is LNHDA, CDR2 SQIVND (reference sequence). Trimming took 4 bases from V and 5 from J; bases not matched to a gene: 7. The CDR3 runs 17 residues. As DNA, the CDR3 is TGTGCCAGTAGTACGAGACTAGCGGGAGGGTTTCACAATGAGCAGTTCTTC. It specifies CASSTRLAGGFHNEQFF. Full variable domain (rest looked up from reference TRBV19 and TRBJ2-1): DGGITQSPKYLFRKEGQNVTLSCEQNLNHDAMYWYRQDPGQGLRLIYYSQIVNDFQKGDIAEGYSVSREKKESFPLTVTSAQKNPTAFYLCASSTRLAGGFHNEQFFGPGTRLTVL.

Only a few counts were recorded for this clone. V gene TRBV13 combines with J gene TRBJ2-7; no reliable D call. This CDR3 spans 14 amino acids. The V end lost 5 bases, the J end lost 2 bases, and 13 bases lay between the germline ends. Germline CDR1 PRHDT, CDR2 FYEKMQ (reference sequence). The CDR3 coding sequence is TGTGCCAGCAGCCAGCAGAGTGTCCCCTACGAGCAGTACTTC. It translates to CASSQQSVPYEQYF. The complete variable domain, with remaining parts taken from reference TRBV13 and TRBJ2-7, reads AAGVIQSPRHLIKEKRETATLKCYPIPRHDTVYWYQQGPGQDPQFLISFYEKMQSDKGSIPDRFSAQQFSDYHSELNMSSLELGDSALYFCASSQQSVPYEQYFGPGTRLTVT.

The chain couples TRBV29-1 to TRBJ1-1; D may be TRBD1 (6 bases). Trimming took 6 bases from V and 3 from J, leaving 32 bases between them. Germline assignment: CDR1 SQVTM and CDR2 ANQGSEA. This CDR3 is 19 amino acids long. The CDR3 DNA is TGCAGCGTCGCCAACGCTGCGTTACAGGGAAGGAAGTTTCACACTGAAGCTTTCTTT. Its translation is CSVANAALQGRKFHTEAFF.

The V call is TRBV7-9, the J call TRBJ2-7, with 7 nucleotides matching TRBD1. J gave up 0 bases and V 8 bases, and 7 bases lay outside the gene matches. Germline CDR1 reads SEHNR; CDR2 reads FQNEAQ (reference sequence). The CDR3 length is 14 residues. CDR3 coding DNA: TGTGCCAGCCAAAGGGGGCAGGACTCCTACGAGCAGTACTTC. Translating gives CASQRGQDSYEQYF.

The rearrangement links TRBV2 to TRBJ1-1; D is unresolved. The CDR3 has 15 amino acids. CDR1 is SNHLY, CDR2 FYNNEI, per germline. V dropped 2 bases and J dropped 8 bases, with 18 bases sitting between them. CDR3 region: CASSEPYTGLFEAFF. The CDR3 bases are TGTGCCAGCAGTGAACCTTACACGGGATTGTTCGAAGCTTTCTTT.